This T cell receptor (beta chain) was captured in a study of read filtering for tumor transcriptome and immune sequencing. Study background: Mean patient age was around 66 years, range about 45 to 85; 17 male, about 15 female.

The CDR3 spans 13 residues. Per the germline V gene, CDR1 is SGHRS and CDR2 is YFSETQ. The germline V and J ends were trimmed by 0 bases and 6 bases, with 9 bases remaining between them. This library used around 400 ng RNA and molecular barcoded adaptors spanning alpha/delta and beta/gamma chains. TCRdb itself ran the reads through MiXCR, one entry per CDR3 protein. The profile shows approximately 40,000 distinct CDR3 sequences, roughly an eighth of them singletons. Ten or more counts support this clonotype. The receptor was derived from a donor over 35 with multiple myeloma. The sample taken for sequencing was a population of CD138-negative cells sorted from bone marrow. This rearrangement joins TRBV5-1 to TRBJ1-2, with D uncertain. CDR3 sequence reads: CASSLGPNDGYTF. The CDR3 nucleotides read TGCGCCAGCAGCTTGGGCCCGAATGATGGCTACACCTTC.